The rows below give T cell receptor beta chains drawn from one sample of a study of blood T cell repertoires in COVID-19. Only in-frame clones appear in the TCRdb table, and some are missing; sequencing was by immunoSEQ multiplex PCR. This table holds about 220,000 clones, roughly 89% found once. Source material: PBMCs or T cells enriched from blood (not recorded which). The origin of the receptors is a woman aged 40 to 50 with acute COVID-19. Each CDR3 is given with its conserved first and last residue. D genes are given only for firm matches. Clone size is shown for a subset of rows, as once, few, many or a class of expanded clone.

j_call | cdr3_length | d_call | clone_size | v_call | cdr3_nt | cdr3_aa
TRBJ2-2 | 14 | TRBD1 | NA | TRBV6-5 | TGTGCCAGCAGCTGGACAGGAGACACCGGGGAGCTGTTTTTT | CASSWTGDTGELFF
TRBJ1-6 | 13 | NA | NA | TRBV5-1 | TGCGCCAGCAGCACGGGAGGGGGATCACCCCTCCACTTT | CASSTGGGSPLHF
TRBJ1-2 | 14 | NA | NA | TRBV29-1 | TGCAGCGTTGAGTTGCAGGGTGGAGTTAGGGGCTACACCTTC | CSVELQGGVRGYTF
TRBJ1-2 | 13 | NA | NA | TRBV5-1 | TGCGCCAGCAGCTCCTTAACAGGGACTGGCTACACCTTC | CASSSLTGTGYTF
TRBJ1-1 | 14 | NA | NA | TRBV25-1 | TGTGCCAGCATCCCGCCAGGGGAATACACTGAAGCTTTCTTT | CASIPPGEYTEAFF
TRBJ2-2 | 15 | NA | NA | TRBV27 | TGTGCCAGCAGTTTCACCAGGGGAGCCACCGGGGAGCTGTTTTTT | CASSFTRGATGELFF
TRBJ1-1 | 15 | NA | NA | TRBV5-4 | TGTGCCAGCAGCTTGGCCGGAGGGCAGGGAACTGAAGCTTTCTTT | CASSLAGGQGTEAFF
TRBJ2-3 | 16 | TRBD2 | NA | TRBV2 | TGTGCCAGCAGTGAAATACGGCGGGGGGGCACAGATACGCAGTATTTT | CASSEIRRGGTDTQYF
TRBJ1-1 | 14 | NA | NA | TRBV19 | TGTGCCAGTAGTATATCGGGGTATGCGACTGAAGCTTTCTTT | CASSISGYATEAFF
TRBJ1-3 | 20 | NA | NA | TRBV5-1 | TGCGCCAGCAGCTTGTCCCCAGGCGCCGTAGGTCGCAGCTCTGGAAACACCATATATTTT | CASSLSPGAVGRSSGNTIYF
TRBJ1-2 | 13 | TRBD1 | NA | TRBV24-1 | TGTGCCACCAGTGGGGACAGGGTGGAGGGCTACACCTTC | CATSGDRVEGYTF
TRBJ2-1 | 12 | TRBD1 | once | TRBV30 | TGTGCCTGGGGACCAGGGGGCAATGAGCAGTTCTTC | CAWGPGGNEQFF
TRBJ1-1 | 14 | NA | NA | TRBV11-2 | TGTGCCAGCACCCCTACGGGGGGGAACACTGAAGCTTTCTTT | CASTPTGGNTEAFF
TRBJ1-1 | 15 | TRBD1 | NA | TRBV4-3 | TGCGCCAGCAGCCAATCGGACAGGGGGAACACTGAAGCTTTCTTT | CASSQSDRGNTEAFF
TRBJ1-2 | 14 | TRBD1 | NA | TRBV28 | TGTGCCAGCAGTTTCCTAACAGGGGACTATGGCTACACCTTC | CASSFLTGDYGYTF
TRBJ1-1 | 14 | NA | NA | TRBV9 | TGTGCCAGCAGCGCTTCCGGAGTGAACACTGAAGCTTTCTTT | CASSASGVNTEAFF
TRBJ1-5 | 12 | NA | NA | TRBV10-3 | TGTGCCATCAGCCCTAACAATCAGCCCCAGCATTTT | CAISPNNQPQHF
TRBJ2-3 | 15 | TRBD2 | NA | TRBV7-6 | TGTGCCAGCAGCCCTCAAGCGGGGGGGCTGGGTACGCAGTATTTT | CASSPQAGGLGTQYF
TRBJ2-1 | 15 | NA | NA | TRBV9 | TGTGCCAGCAGCGTAGACAGGGAACTACACAATGAGCAGTTCTTC | CASSVDRELHNEQFF
TRBJ2-2 | 15 | NA | few | TRBV10-1 | TGCGCCAGCAGTGAATTCCCGGCGAACACCGGGGAGCTGTTTTTT | CASSEFPANTGELFF
TRBJ1-2 | 15 | NA | NA | TRBV4-1 | TGCGCCAGCAGCCAAGGGGCCAGGGCAGAATATGGCTACACCTTC | CASSQGARAEYGYTF
TRBJ1-1 | 15 | TRBD1 | NA | TRBV5-1 | TGCGCCAGCAGCCGACGACAGGGCGCCTCAATTGAAGCTTTCTTT | CASSRRQGASIEAFF
TRBJ1-4 | 15 | TRBD1 | NA | TRBV9 | TGTGCCAGCAGCGGACAGGGGGCGAGAGGTGAAAAACTGTTTTTT | CASSGQGARGEKLFF
TRBJ2-2 | 17 | NA | NA | TRBV5-4 | TGTGCCAGCAGCTTGGGGCCGGGAAGGTCGAACACCGGGGAGCTGTTTTTT | CASSLGPGRSNTGELFF
TRBJ2-3 | 16 | NA | NA | TRBV9 | TGTGCCAGCAGCGCAGATCCCCGGGGGTCAGCAGATACGCAGTATTTT | CASSADPRGSADTQYF
TRBJ1-5 | 15 | NA | once | TRBV11-2 | TGTGCCAGCAGCTTGGGAACGGGAGGCCATCAGCCCCAGCATTTT | CASSLGTGGHQPQHF
TRBJ1-4 | 16 | NA | NA | TRBV3-1/TRBV3-2 | TGTGCCAGCAGCCATCGAACGACGGGGGAAGGAGAAAAACTGTTTTTT | CASSHRTTGEGEKLFF
TRBJ1-1 | 13 | TRBD1 | few | TRBV3-1/TRBV3-2 | TGTGCCAGCAGCCAAGGACGACAGGGGGAGGCTTTCTTT | CASSQGRQGEAFF
TRBJ2-7 | 13 | TRBD1 | few | TRBV5-5 | TGTGCCAGCAGCTTGTCAGGGGGCCACGAGCAGTACTTC | CASSLSGGHEQYF
TRBJ1-1 | 14 | NA | NA | TRBV15 | TGTGCCACCAGCAGAGGCCAGGCGAACACTGAAGCTTTCTTT | CATSRGQANTEAFF
TRBJ1-5 | 16 | TRBD1 | NA | TRBV5-1 | TGCGCCAGCAGCTTGTCGGGTGTAGGGGGCGGACAGCCCCAGCATTTT | CASSLSGVGGGQPQHF
TRBJ2-3 | 17 | TRBD2 | NA | TRBV3-1/TRBV3-2 | TGTGCCAGCAGCCAAGACCCAGCGGGGGGCGTCACAGATACGCAGTATTTT | CASSQDPAGGVTDTQYF
TRBJ1-1 | 15 | NA | NA | TRBV19 | TGTGCCAGTAGTATTGGTGACATAAAGAACACTGAAGCTTTCTTT | CASSIGDIKNTEAFF
TRBJ1-3 | 16 | TRBD1 | NA | TRBV6-5 | TGTGCCAGCAGTTTCAGACAGGGTCACTCTGGAAACACCATATATTTT | CASSFRQGHSGNTIYF
TRBJ2-3 | 17 | TRBD2 | NA | TRBV7-9 | TGTGCCAGCAGCTACGGGTGGGCTCTAGCGGTTACAGATACGCAGTATTTT | CASSYGWALAVTDTQYF
TRBJ1-1 | 14 | NA | NA | TRBV7-9 | TGTGCCAGCAGTACAGGGATTATAGGGACTGAAGCTTTCTTT | CASSTGIIGTEAFF
TRBJ2-1 | 14 | TRBD1 | NA | TRBV2 | TGTGCCAGCAGGGGCGGACAGGCCTACAATGAGCAGTTCTTC | CASRGGQAYNEQFF
TRBJ1-2 | 15 | NA | few | TRBV7-2 | TGTGCCAGCAGCCCGCTGGGGGGGCCCAACTATGGCTACACCTTC | CASSPLGGPNYGYTF
TRBJ2-2 | 16 | NA | NA | TRBV7-8 | TGTGCCAGCAGCTTAGGCGTCCGATTAAACACCGGGGAGCTGTTTTTT | CASSLGVRLNTGELFF
TRBJ2-2 | 14 | TRBD1 | once | TRBV2 | TGTGCCAGCAGTGTACAGGGGGCTGGCGGGGAGCTGTTTTTT | CASSVQGAGGELFF
TRBJ2-1 | 12 | NA | NA | TRBV29-1 | TGCAGCGGACGAGGGGGGGCGGTTGAGCAGTTCTTC | CSGRGGAVEQFF
TRBJ1-2 | 12 | NA | NA | TRBV5-5 | TGTGCCAGCAGCTTTCGGTCTAATGGCTACACCTTC | CASSFRSNGYTF
TRBJ1-5 | 12 | TRBD1 | once | TRBV30 | TGTGCCTGGAGTAAACAGGGGTCGCCCCAGCATTTT | CAWSKQGSPQHF
TRBJ1-5 | 12 | NA | NA | TRBV13 | TGTGCCAGCCGGCAGGGGAATCAGCCCCAGCATTTT | CASRQGNQPQHF
TRBJ2-3 | 14 | TRBD2 | once | TRBV3-1/TRBV3-2 | TGTGCCAGCAGCCCCGGGACTACCACAGATACGCAGTATTTT | CASSPGTTTDTQYF
TRBJ1-4 | 15 | TRBD1 | NA | TRBV14 | TGTGCCAGCAGCCAAGGACAGGGTGTTTATGAAAAACTGTTTTTT | CASSQGQGVYEKLFF
TRBJ1-1 | 16 | NA | NA | TRBV6-5 | TGTGCCAGCAGTTACTCCCCGGGTAGGAGGAACACTGAAGCTTTCTTT | CASSYSPGRRNTEAFF
TRBJ2-5 | 13 | TRBD2 | NA | TRBV29-1 | TGCAGCGTCTCGGGGGGGCGCCGAGAGACCCAGTACTTC | CSVSGGRRETQYF
TRBJ2-3 | 15 | TRBD1 | NA | TRBV30 | TGTGCCTGGAGTGTGCTCGGGACAGGGTTTCATACGCAGTATTTT | CAWSVLGTGFHTQYF
TRBJ1-1 | 15 | NA | NA | TRBV5-4 | TGTGCCAGCAGCCCAACCCTGGACAGGAACACTGAAGCTTTCTTT | CASSPTLDRNTEAFF
TRBJ1-1 | 15 | NA | NA | TRBV12-5 | TGTGCTAGTGCCAAATTGGTGGACAAAAACACTGAAGCTTTCTTT | CASAKLVDKNTEAFF
TRBJ1-4 | 12 | NA | NA | TRBV7-9 | TGTGCCAGCAGCTTAGAGGCAGGCCACCCGATTTTT | CASSLEAGHPIF
TRBJ1-4 | 18 | NA | NA | TRBV5-6 | TGTGCCAGCAGCTTGGCCGGATACCGCGGAAGTGGGAATGAAAAACTGTTTTTT | CASSLAGYRGSGNEKLFF
TRBJ1-1 | 13 | NA | NA | TRBV7-9 | TGTGCCAGCAGTCCGGGGTTTGCCACTGAAGCTTTCTTT | CASSPGFATEAFF
TRBJ1-2 | 14 | NA | NA | TRBV13 | TGTGCCAGCAGCCTACGAGACATCTTCTATGGCTACACCTTC | CASSLRDIFYGYTF
TRBJ1-1 | 13 | NA | NA | TRBV12-3/TRBV12-4 | TGTGCCAGCAGTTTATTAGATAGCAGTGAAGCTTTCTTT | CASSLLDSSEAFF
TRBJ2-3 | 14 | NA | NA | TRBV19 | TGTGCCAGTAGTACCAAGGGAGGTACAGATACGCAGTATTTT | CASSTKGGTDTQYF